The 18 T cell receptor beta chains given below trace back to one sample, sequenced in a study of shared clonotypes between healthy human individuals. The data were produced by immunoSEQ multiplex PCR, yet TCRdb's version contains in-frame clones alone and is incomplete. The data hold 400,000 or so clones, with around 96% observed a single time. The sequenced sample was memory CD8+ T cells sorted from blood. As for subset: CD45RO+ cells pooled with CCR7-negative TemRA cells. Source of these receptors: a man aged 25-40 years in good health.

This chain joins TRBV18 and TRBJ2-7, with D possibly being TRBD1 or TRBD2 (7 bases each). Trimming shortened V by 9 bases and J by 3 bases, and 18 bases separated the two germline ends. CDR1 is KGHSH and CDR2 is LQKENI in the germline V gene. The CDR3 is 14 residues long. The CDR3: CASSAAGGDYEQYF. CDR3 in DNA: TGTGCCAGTTCAGCGGCAGGGGGGGACTACGAGCAGTACTTC.

CDR3: CASSLGGPNQPQHF. The DNA for the CDR3 is TGCGCCAGCAGCTTGGGCGGACCCAATCAGCCCCAGCATTTT. This chain links TRBV5-1 with TRBJ1-5; no definite D call. The CDR3 consists of 14 residues. Germline lookup yields CDR1 SGHRS and CDR2 YFSETQ. V was pared by 0 bases and J by 3 bases, with 7 bases between.

The gene calls are TRBV11-2 and TRBJ2-7; the match to TRBD2 covers 11 bases. This CDR3 contains 15 residues. In germline, CDR1 is SGHAT, CDR2 FQNNGV. The ends lost 5 bases at V and 2 bases at J; junction bases unmatched: 5. CDR3 DNA sequence: TGTGCCAGCAGCCTATCGACTAGCGGGACCTACGAGCAGTACTTC. This sequence encodes CASSLSTSGTYEQYF.

The chain has TRBV28 and TRBJ2-2; D not resolved. In germline, CDR1 is MDHEN, CDR2 SYDVKM. Deletions cut 6 bases from V and 3 bases from J, with 8 bases between. There are 13 residues in the CDR3. The CDR3 DNA is TGTGCCAGCAGCCCCACTTACACCGGGGAGCTGTTTTTT. Translating gives CASSPTYTGELFF.

The V call is TRBV4-2, the J call TRBJ2-7, with TRBD1 identical over 7 bases. The CDR3 runs 12 residues. Germline V CDR1 and CDR2: LGHNA, YNFKEQ. The V gene end was trimmed by 4 bases and the J gene end by 6 bases; junction bases not matched to a gene: 3. The CDR3 coding sequence is TGTGCCAGCAGCCCGCAGGGGGTCGAGCAGTACTTC. Protein sequence: CASSPQGVEQYF.

This clone was seen only once. This chain links TRBV28 with TRBJ2-5; 13 bases are shared with TRBD2. J lost 2 bases, V lost 1 base, and 7 bases had no gene match. In germline, CDR1 is MDHEN, CDR2 SYDVKM. The CDR3 is 18 amino acids. The CDR3 DNA sequence: TGTGCCAGCAGTTTATCGCGACTAGCGGGAGGTCGGCAAGAGACCCAGTACTTC. This codes for CASSLSRLAGGRQETQYF.

CDR3 residues: CASSLGPGGNEKLFF. In DNA form, the CDR3 reads TGTGCCAGCAGCTTAGGGCCAGGGGGTAATGAAAAACTGTTTTTT. The V gene is TRBV11-2, the J gene TRBJ1-4; 7 bases align to TRBD1. The CDR3 length is 15 residues. J lost 4 bases, V lost 1 base, and 3 bases had no gene match. Germline CDR1 and CDR2: SGHAT and FQNNGV.

V is TRBV7-6 and J is TRBJ2-7, with D maybe TRBD1 (5 bases). The V end lost 1 base, the J end lost 2 bases, and 12 bases lay between the germline ends. The CDR3 extends over 15 amino acids. From germline, CDR1 is SGHVS and CDR2 FNYEAQ. CDR3 region: CASSLEGLGPYEQYF. The CDR3 DNA reads as TGTGCCAGCAGCTTAGAGGGGTTGGGGCCCTACGAGCAGTACTTC.

This clone showed up just once. Here the CDR3 reads CASTRDSSTDTQYF. The DNA for the CDR3 is TGTGCCAGCACCCGGGACAGCTCCACAGATACGCAGTATTTT. The chain couples TRBV5-4 to TRBJ2-3, with TRBD1 identical over 7 bases. Germline V gene sequence: CDR1 SGHNT, CDR2 YYREEE (reference sequence). The J segment lost 2 bases and the V segment lost 6 bases, leaving 6 bases of the junction unmatched. The CDR3 loop spans 14 amino acids.

V gene TRBV6-1 combines with J gene TRBJ2-5, with 9 bases fitting TRBD2. The CDR3 runs 14 residues. Germline trimming cut 6 bases from V and 3 bases from J; bases unmatched to any gene: 5. CDR1 MNHNS and CDR2 SASEGT come from the germline V gene. The CDR3 nucleotides read TGTGCCAGCAGGCCGGGACTAGCAAAAGAGACCCAGTACTTC. It translates to CASRPGLAKETQYF.

The CDR3 reads CAISEGSRGLEAFF. The DNA of the CDR3 is TGTGCCATCAGTGAAGGGAGCAGGGGCCTTGAAGCTTTCTTT. The chain links TRBV10-3 to TRBJ1-1; D perhaps matches TRBD1 (6 bases). V lost 3 bases, J lost 7 bases, and 15 bases lay in between. Germline-derived CDR1 and CDR2 are ENHRY and SYGVKD. The CDR3 is 14 residues long.

V is TRBV25-1 and J is TRBJ2-7; D remains unclear. With 2 bases removed from V and 3 bases from J, the gap between germline ends came to 11 bases. The CDR3 sequence is 14 residues long. Germline V gives CDR1 MGHDK, CDR2 SYGVNS. The CDR3, as DNA: TGTGCCAGCAGTGAAGCCGGTTCGAACTACGAGCAGTACTTC. This codes for CASSEAGSNYEQYF.

The chain couples TRBV10-3 to TRBJ2-3; D call uncertain. Germline V lookup: CDR1 ENHRY, CDR2 SYGVKD. V lost 10 bases to trimming and J lost 2 bases, with 13 bases between them. The CDR3 is 13 amino acids. Here the CDR3 reads CATLNAITDTQYF. The DNA for the CDR3 is TGTGCCACCCTAAACGCTATCACAGATACGCAGTATTTT.

Comment on this clone: Other DNA sequences in the sample encode the same CDR3. The rearrangement uses TRBV5-1 and TRBJ2-3, with D perhaps matching TRBD1 (6 bases). V gave up 0 bases and J gave up 1 base, with 6 bases separating them. Germline CDR1 reads SGHRS; CDR2 reads YFSETQ. The CDR3 runs to 14 residues. CDR3 coding DNA: TGCGCCAGCAGCTTGGAGGGGGGCACAGATACGCAGTATTTT. Translated: CASSLEGGTDTQYF.

The rearrangement uses TRBV5-1 and TRBJ2-2, with D perhaps matching TRBD2 (6 bases). Germline CDR1 is SGHRS and CDR2 is YFSETQ. This CDR3 contains 16 residues. V lost 5 bases, J lost 0 bases, and 14 bases lay in between. The CDR3 loop is CASSSLAITNTGELFF. The CDR3, as DNA: TGCGCCAGCAGTAGTCTAGCGATAACGAACACCGGGGAGCTGTTTTTT.

On this clone: This sample also contains other DNA sequences that code for the same CDR3. The V gene is TRBV6-5, the J gene TRBJ2-5; 7 nucleotides agree with TRBD2. This CDR3 has 14 residues. In germline, CDR1 is MNHEY, CDR2 SVGAGI. Germline trimming cut 6 bases from V and 2 bases from J; bases unmatched to any gene: 6. CDR3 bases: TGTGCCAGCAGAGGAGCGGGGCTTCAAGAGACCCAGTACTTC. Residues: CASRGAGLQETQYF.

In nucleotides, the CDR3 is TGTGCCAGCGGAATAAGGACTAGCCGGGCCGGAAACATTCAGTACTTC. It encodes CASGIRTSRAGNIQYF. The chain combines TRBV27 with TRBJ2-4; 8 bases fit TRBD2. J lost 6 bases, V lost 8 bases, and 15 bases had no gene match. The CDR3 is made up of 16 amino acids. CDR1 and CDR2 (germline): MNHEY, SMNVEV (reference sequence).

J is TRBJ2-1 and V is TRBV9; a weak D match, TRBD2 (6 bases). The CDR3 has 15 residues. Trimming cost V 6 bases and J 2 bases, with 15 bases left between them. CDR1 SGDLS and CDR2 YYNGEE come from the germline V gene. CDR3 loop: CASTPWGEPYNEQFF. The CDR3, as DNA: TGTGCCAGCACCCCCTGGGGGGAGCCCTACAATGAGCAGTTCTTC.